A selection of T cell receptor beta chains follows, all from one sample in a study of shared clonotypes between healthy human individuals. Assay used: immunoSEQ multiplex PCR; TCRdb lists only in-frame clones, some missing. The sample shows approximately 500,000 clones, 79% of them seen only once. The source material was PBMCs. These receptors were obtained from a middle-aged woman in good health. Some clones in this sample may be carry-over from other donors' samples. Both conserved end residues are part of each CDR3. The D gene is left open where the match is weak. A row's size may be missing; if present it is once, few, many or a size class.

>TRBJ2-7|TRBV7-9|.|.
TGTGCCAGCAGAGGACAGAGCAAAATGTACGAGCAGTACTTC
CASRGQSKMYEQYF
>TRBJ2-3|TRBV7-2|TRBD2|.
TGTGCCAGCAGCTTTACTAGCGGGCGAGGCACAGATACGCAGTATTTT
CASSFTSGRGTDTQYF
>TRBJ1-4|TRBV6-1|TRBD1|.
TGTGCCACACGGGACAGGGGGCAGGTGAAGGAAAAACTGTTTTTT
CATRDRGQVKEKLFF
>TRBJ1-1|TRBV10-3|.|once
TGTGCCATCAGCAATCCCACGAGTCGCACTGAAGCTTTCTTT
CAISNPTSRTEAFF
>TRBJ2-1|TRBV5-6|.|.
TGTGCCAGCAGCCAGAAGAGGGAAGAGCAGTTCTTC
CASSQKREEQFF
>TRBJ2-7|TRBV27|TRBD2|few
TGTGCCAGCAGCCCGGGACTAGCGGGAGGGCCCTACGAGCAGTACTTC
CASSPGLAGGPYEQYF
>TRBJ2-2|TRBV27|TRBD1|.
TGTGCCAGCGGCCGGACAGGGTCATGGGTGGAGCTGTTTTTT
CASGRTGSWVELFF
>TRBJ1-1|TRBV5-6|TRBD1|few
TGTGCCAGCAGTTTGCCGGGACAGACAACTGAAGCTTTCTTT
CASSLPGQTTEAFF
>TRBJ1-5|TRBV6-4|.|few
TGTGCCAGCTCTCCGGGGTCCAATCAGCCCCAGCATTTT
CASSPGSNQPQHF
>TRBJ2-2|TRBV27|.|.
TGTGCCAGCAGTTTCAGGTTGGGCCTTGGGGAGCTGTTTTTT
CASSFRLGLGELFF
>TRBJ2-5|TRBV5-1|.|once
TGCGCCAGCAGCTTGGGAGCGGAGAGGCCTCCGGAGACCCAGTACTTC
CASSLGAERPPETQYF
>TRBJ2-7|TRBV7-2|TRBD1|.
TGTGCCAGCAGCCCCAGACAGGGGGTAGACTACGAGCAGTACTTC
CASSPRQGVDYEQYF
>TRBJ2-7|TRBV7-2|TRBD2|few
TGTGCCAGCAGCTTAGGGGGTAGCGGGAGACAAAACGAGCAGTACTTC
CASSLGGSGRQNEQYF
>TRBJ2-7|TRBV5-4|TRBD2|.
TGTGCCAGCAGCTTGGCCGAGCGAAGGACTAGCGGTTACGAGCAGTACTTC
CASSLAERRTSGYEQYF
>TRBJ2-3|TRBV28|TRBD1|few
TGTGCCAGCAGCCGTGGACAGGGTAGAAATACGCAGTATTTT
CASSRGQGRNTQYF
>TRBJ1-1|TRBV7-9|.|.
TGTGCCAGCAGCTTACCGTCGGGTGTGGGGGGTTCTGAAGCTTTCTTT
CASSLPSGVGGSEAFF
>TRBJ2-7|TRBV19|TRBD2|.
TGTGCCAGTAGTATTCAGCGAGCGGGAGACCACGAGCAGTACTTC
CASSIQRAGDHEQYF
>TRBJ2-5|TRBV19|.|once
TGTGCCAGTAGGGACGGGACAACCCAAGAGACCCAGTACTTC
CASRDGTTQETQYF
>TRBJ2-1|TRBV5-1|TRBD1|.
TGCGCCAGCAGCTTGGCCAGGACAGGGGCGGGCTACAATGAGCAGTTCTTC
CASSLARTGAGYNEQFF
>TRBJ1-1|TRBV10-3|TRBD1|.
TGTGCCGCCGCCCTGGGACAGGCGAACACTGAAGCTTTCTTT
CAAALGQANTEAFF
>TRBJ2-7|TRBV7-9|.|few
TGTGCCAGCAGCCCACCGACTCTCTCCTACGAGCAGTACTTC
CASSPPTLSYEQYF
>TRBJ2-4|TRBV19|.|few
TGTGCCAGTAGCCATGGGGGTTCAAAAAACATTCAGTACTTC
CASSHGGSKNIQYF
>TRBJ2-2|TRBV5-1|.|.
TGCGCCAGCAGCTTGCCCCGGGGAGTGGGCGGGGAGCTGTTTTTT
CASSLPRGVGGELFF
>TRBJ2-7|TRBV5-1|.|.
TGCGCCAGCAGCTCCATGGCAGGGGCCCTAAGCGAGCAGTACTTC
CASSSMAGALSEQYF
>TRBJ2-7|TRBV28|.|.
TGTGCCAGCAGTTTCACTGCAGCCGTAGAGCAGTACTTC
CASSFTAAVEQYF
>TRBJ1-1|TRBV28|.|.
TGTGCCAGCAGTTTTTTTCGCCAGAACACTGAAGCTTTCTTT
CASSFFRQNTEAFF
>TRBJ2-4|TRBV15|.|.
TGTGCCACCAGCAGAGATAAGGGGTTGACTGATATTCAGTACTTC
CATSRDKGLTDIQYF
>TRBJ2-7|TRBV11-3|TRBD1|.
TGTGCCAGCAGCTTGTCGACAGGGGCCTACGAGCAGTACTTC
CASSLSTGAYEQYF
>TRBJ2-5|TRBV28|.|.
TGTGCCAGCAGTTCGTTGGGGGAATGGTGGCGAGAGACCCAGTACTTC
CASSSLGEWWRETQYF
>TRBJ2-1|TRBV6-1|.|.
TGTGCCAGCAGTGAAGCGCTTCTTGGCAGGGACTTATCCAATGAGCAGTTCTTC
CASSEALLGRDLSNEQFF
>TRBJ2-7|TRBV9|TRBD1|.
TGTGCCAGCAGCGTCGGACAGGGGATTCCCTACGAGCAGTACTTC
CASSVGQGIPYEQYF
>TRBJ2-3|TRBV4-1|.|.
TGCGCCAGCAGCCACGACTGGCGGGTCAGCACAGATACGCAGTATTTT
CASSHDWRVSTDTQYF
>TRBJ2-7|TRBV7-8|TRBD2|once
TGTGCCAGCAGCTTAGGCCGCCTGGGGGGGAGCCGGACCGAGCAGTACTTC
CASSLGRLGGSRTEQYF
>TRBJ1-4|TRBV19|TRBD1|.
TGTGCCAGCTTGGGACAGGATAATGAAAAACTGTTTTTT
CASLGQDNEKLFF
>TRBJ2-5|TRBV7-9|.|.
TGTGCCAGCAGCGGGACACCCCAAGAGACCCAGTACTTC
CASSGTPQETQYF
>TRBJ2-7|TRBV2|TRBD2|few
TGTGCCGCCTTATCACTAGCGGGGGAATCCTACGAGCAGTACTTC
CAALSLAGESYEQYF
>TRBJ2-4|TRBV28|TRBD1|.
TGTGCCAGCAGCCACACAGGGGTAGCCAAAAACATTCAGTACTTC
CASSHTGVAKNIQYF
>TRBJ2-3|TRBV5-4|.|.
TGTGCCAGCAGCTTGGCCGGAGGGGGACTAAACACAGATACGCAGTATTTT
CASSLAGGGLNTDTQYF
>TRBJ2-7|TRBV5-1|.|once
TGCGCCAGCAGCTTGGTCCCAGGTGCCTACGAGCAGTACTTC
CASSLVPGAYEQYF
>TRBJ2-7|TRBV10-2|.|many
TGCGCCAGCAGAATTAGGACAAACTACGAGCAGTACTTC
CASRIRTNYEQYF
>TRBJ2-3|TRBV18|.|.
TGTGCCAGCTCAGGACAGTCTAGCACAGATACGCAGTATTTT
CASSGQSSTDTQYF
>TRBJ1-4|TRBV28|.|.
TGTGCCAGCAGTTTATGGGGAGGGCTTGGTGAAAAACTGTTTTTT
CASSLWGGLGEKLFF
>TRBJ2-1|TRBV5-6|.|.
TGTGCCAGCAGCTTGGGCACAAACAGGGCTGCCCCTGAGCAGTTCTTC
CASSLGTNRAAPEQFF
>TRBJ1-3|TRBV4-2|.|.
TGTGCCAGCAGCCAAGAACCCGCACGGGGCGGAGGAAACACCATATATTTT
CASSQEPARGGGNTIYF
>TRBJ2-7|TRBV4-1|.|.
TGCGCCAGCAGCCACCTGGACTCACCCAGGGGTCCTCGCTACGAGCAGTACTTC
CASSHLDSPRGPRYEQYF
>TRBJ1-3|TRBV2|.|few
TGTGCCAGCAGCCAAGCCCCCGCAGGGGTTGGAAACACCATATATTTT
CASSQAPAGVGNTIYF
>TRBJ2-5|TRBV2|.|.
TGTGCCAGCAGTCCTCAGGGTGGGGGGGAGACCCAGTACTTC
CASSPQGGGETQYF
>TRBJ2-7|TRBV11-2|.|.
TGTGCCAGCAGCCCTCTCAGGGGATCCTACGAGCAGTACTTC
CASSPLRGSYEQYF
>TRBJ2-1|TRBV28|TRBD2|.
TGTGCCAGCAGTTTCCTAGCGGGAGGTCATAGGGGTGAGCAGTTCTTC
CASSFLAGGHRGEQFF
>TRBJ2-1|TRBV9|TRBD2|few
TGTGCCAGCAGCATAGCGGGGAGCTCCTACAATGAGCAGTTCTTC
CASSIAGSSYNEQFF